Sequencing of this T cell receptor beta chain was carried out in a study of T cell repertoires in cytomegalovirus infection. About the study: CMV epitopes that were recently identified and HLA-C-restricted were used alongside well-studied HLA-B-restricted ones. Indications came from public TCR beta signatures; they pointed to CMV infection and to a matching HLA type. The study's findings and limits: HLA-C-restricted TCR beta clonotypes specific for CMV led the ex vivo response. There were carriers of CMV plus the relevant HLA, and cumulative public TCR beta family frequency identified them.

The CDR3 is 15 amino acids. CDR1 is MNHEY, CDR2 SMNVEV, per germline (reference sequence). Trimming removed 3 bases from V and 4 bases from J; junction bases left unmatched: 4. This clonotype was seen a few times. Its antigen is not known. One entry per CDR3 protein, called by TCRdb with MiXCR from the reads. The top ten clones hold roughly 13% of a sample with approximately 1,000,000 distinct CDR3 sequences, approximately 33% of them seen once. V gene TRBV27 combines with J gene TRBJ2-3; 10 bases align to TRBD2. The material was cultured CD8+ T cells from PBMCs, obtained from culture after CMV antigen stimulation. The sequence was collected from a human donor in good health (CMV status not recorded). Some clones in this sample may be carry-over from other donors' samples. This CDR3 is CASSFTSGVADTQYF. The CDR3 DNA follows: TGTGCCAGCAGTTTCACTAGCGGGGTGGCAGATACGCAGTATTTT.